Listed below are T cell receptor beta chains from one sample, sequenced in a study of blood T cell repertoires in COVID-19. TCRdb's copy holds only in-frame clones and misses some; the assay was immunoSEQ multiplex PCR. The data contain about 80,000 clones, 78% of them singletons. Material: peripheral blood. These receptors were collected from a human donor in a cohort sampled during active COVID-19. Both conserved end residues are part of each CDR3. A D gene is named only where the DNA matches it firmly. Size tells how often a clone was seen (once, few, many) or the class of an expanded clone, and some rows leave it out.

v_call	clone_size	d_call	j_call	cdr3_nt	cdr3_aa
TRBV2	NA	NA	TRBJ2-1	TGTGCCAGCACCCTCTCTAGAGGACACTACAATGAGCAGTTCTTC	CASTLSRGHYNEQFF
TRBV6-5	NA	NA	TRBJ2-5	TGTGCCAGCAGCTACGACAGGCACGAAGAGACCCAGTACTTC	CASSYDRHEETQYF
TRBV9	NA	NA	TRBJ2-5	TGTGCCAGCAGCGTAGAAGTCGGGACTGGCCCCCAAGAGACCCAGTACTTC	CASSVEVGTGPQETQYF
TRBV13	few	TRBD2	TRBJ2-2	TGTGCCAGCAGCTTTCAAGCGGGAGGGCCCGGGGAGCTGTTTTTT	CASSFQAGGPGELFF
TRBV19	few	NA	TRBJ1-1	TGTGCCAGTAGTATGCCCAGTGAAGCTTTCTTT	CASSMPSEAFF
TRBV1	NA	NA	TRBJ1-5	TGCACCAGCAGCCAAGATTCCGACAGGGGGTGTTGGCTGGTAGGGGAACCTAATCAGCCCCAGCATTTT	CTSSQDSDRGCWLVGEPNQPQHF
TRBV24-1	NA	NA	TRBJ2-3	TGTGCCACCAGTCGAACAGGACGACTAGGGGATACGCAGTATTTT	CATSRTGRLGDTQYF
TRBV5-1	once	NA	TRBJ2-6	TGCGCCAGCAGCATCGTCTCTGGGGCCAACGTCCTGACTTTC	CASSIVSGANVLTF
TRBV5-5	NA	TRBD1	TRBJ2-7	TGTGCCAGCAGCTTGAGGTTCCCCGGGGACAGGTCCTACGAGCAGTACTTC	CASSLRFPGDRSYEQYF
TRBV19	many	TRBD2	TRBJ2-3	TGTGCCAGTAGTATACGGCTAGCGGTCCTCAGCACAGATACGCAGTATTTT	CASSIRLAVLSTDTQYF
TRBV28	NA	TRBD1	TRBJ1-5	TGTGCCAGCAGTCCTAGGATGGGACAGGGACATCAGCCCCAGCATTTT	CASSPRMGQGHQPQHF
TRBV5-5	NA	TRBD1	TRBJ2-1	TGTGCCAGCAGCTCTTGGATGGACAGGGGGGGAAATGAGCAGTTCTTC	CASSSWMDRGGNEQFF
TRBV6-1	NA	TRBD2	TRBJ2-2	TGTGCCAGCAGTGAGGCTAGCGGGAGCACCGGGGAGCTGTTTTTT	CASSEASGSTGELFF
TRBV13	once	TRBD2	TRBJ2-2	TGTGCCAGCAGCTCCGGGACTACGACCGGGGAGCTGTTTTTT	CASSSGTTTGELFF
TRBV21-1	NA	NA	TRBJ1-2	TGTGCCAGCAGATTACAGGGGGCGCCGGGCTACACCTTC	CASRLQGAPGYTF
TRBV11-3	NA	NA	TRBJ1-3	TGTGCCAGCAGCTTAGAGGAGAGCTCTGGAAACACCATATATTTT	CASSLEESSGNTIYF
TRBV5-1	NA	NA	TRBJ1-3	TGCGCCAGCAGACCTACGGGGAGCTCTGGAAACACCATATATTTT	CASRPTGSSGNTIYF
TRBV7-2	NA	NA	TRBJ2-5	TGTGCCAGCAGCTCCTCACTAGTCGTGGCCCAGTACTTC	CASSSSLVVAQYF
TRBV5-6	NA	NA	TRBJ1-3	TGTGCCAGCAGCTTGATCGGGTCTGGAAACACCATATATTTT	CASSLIGSGNTIYF
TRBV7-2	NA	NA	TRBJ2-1	TGTGCCAGCAGCTTAGCTCAGGCGAATGAGCAGTTCTTC	CASSLAQANEQFF
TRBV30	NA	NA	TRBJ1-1	TGTGCCTGGAGTGTACAGGCTCTTCGGGCTGAAGCTTTCTTT	CAWSVQALRAEAFF
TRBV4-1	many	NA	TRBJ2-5	TGCGCCAGCAGCCCCGTAAGCGGACAAGAGACCCAGTACTTC	CASSPVSGQETQYF
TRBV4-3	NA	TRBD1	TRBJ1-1	TGCGCCAGCAGCCACAAGACAGGGGGTATGACTGAAGCTTTCTTT	CASSHKTGGMTEAFF
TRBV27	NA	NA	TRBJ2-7	TGTGCCAGCTCGGTTAGCGGATCCTACGAGCAGTACTTC	CASSVSGSYEQYF
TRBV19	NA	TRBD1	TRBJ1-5	TGTGCCAGTAGTACCTCTCTGGACAGGTTGTGGGGAAGCCAGCCCCAGCATTTT	CASSTSLDRLWGSQPQHF
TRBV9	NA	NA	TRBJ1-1	TGTGCCAGCAGCGTCGCAGGGAAGACTGAAGCTTTCTTT	CASSVAGKTEAFF
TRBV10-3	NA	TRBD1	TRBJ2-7	TGTGCCATCAGCTCTCTGGACAGGGGACCCTACGAGCAGTACTTC	CAISSLDRGPYEQYF
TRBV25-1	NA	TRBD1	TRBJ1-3	TGTGCCAGCAGTCCGGGACAGGCCCTGAGGGCCTCTGGAAACACCATATATTTT	CASSPGQALRASGNTIYF
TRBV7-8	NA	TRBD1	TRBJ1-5	TGTGCCAGCAGCAGGGACAGCTATAGCAATCAGCCCCAGCATTTT	CASSRDSYSNQPQHF
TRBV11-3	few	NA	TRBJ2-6	TGTGCCAGCAGCTTAGACCGGCCAGGGCTTGATATCTCTGGGGCCAACGTCCTGACTTTC	CASSLDRPGLDISGANVLTF
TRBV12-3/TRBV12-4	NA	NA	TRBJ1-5	TGTGCCAGCAGTTGGGGGGGGAATCAGCCCCAGCATTTT	CASSWGGNQPQHF